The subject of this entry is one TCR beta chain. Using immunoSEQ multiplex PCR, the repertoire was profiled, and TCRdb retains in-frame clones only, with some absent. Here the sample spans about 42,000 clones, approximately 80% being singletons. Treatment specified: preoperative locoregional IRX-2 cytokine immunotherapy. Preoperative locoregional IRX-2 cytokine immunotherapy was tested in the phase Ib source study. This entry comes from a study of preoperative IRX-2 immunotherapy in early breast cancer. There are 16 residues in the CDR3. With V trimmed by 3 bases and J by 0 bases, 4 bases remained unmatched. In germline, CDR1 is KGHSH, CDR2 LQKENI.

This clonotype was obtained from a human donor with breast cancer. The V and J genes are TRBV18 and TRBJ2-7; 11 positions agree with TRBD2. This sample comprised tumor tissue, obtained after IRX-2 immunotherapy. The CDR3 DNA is TGTGCCAGCTCACCCGCTAGCGGGGGGCTCTCCTACGAGCAGTACTTC. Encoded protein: CASSPASGGLSYEQYF.